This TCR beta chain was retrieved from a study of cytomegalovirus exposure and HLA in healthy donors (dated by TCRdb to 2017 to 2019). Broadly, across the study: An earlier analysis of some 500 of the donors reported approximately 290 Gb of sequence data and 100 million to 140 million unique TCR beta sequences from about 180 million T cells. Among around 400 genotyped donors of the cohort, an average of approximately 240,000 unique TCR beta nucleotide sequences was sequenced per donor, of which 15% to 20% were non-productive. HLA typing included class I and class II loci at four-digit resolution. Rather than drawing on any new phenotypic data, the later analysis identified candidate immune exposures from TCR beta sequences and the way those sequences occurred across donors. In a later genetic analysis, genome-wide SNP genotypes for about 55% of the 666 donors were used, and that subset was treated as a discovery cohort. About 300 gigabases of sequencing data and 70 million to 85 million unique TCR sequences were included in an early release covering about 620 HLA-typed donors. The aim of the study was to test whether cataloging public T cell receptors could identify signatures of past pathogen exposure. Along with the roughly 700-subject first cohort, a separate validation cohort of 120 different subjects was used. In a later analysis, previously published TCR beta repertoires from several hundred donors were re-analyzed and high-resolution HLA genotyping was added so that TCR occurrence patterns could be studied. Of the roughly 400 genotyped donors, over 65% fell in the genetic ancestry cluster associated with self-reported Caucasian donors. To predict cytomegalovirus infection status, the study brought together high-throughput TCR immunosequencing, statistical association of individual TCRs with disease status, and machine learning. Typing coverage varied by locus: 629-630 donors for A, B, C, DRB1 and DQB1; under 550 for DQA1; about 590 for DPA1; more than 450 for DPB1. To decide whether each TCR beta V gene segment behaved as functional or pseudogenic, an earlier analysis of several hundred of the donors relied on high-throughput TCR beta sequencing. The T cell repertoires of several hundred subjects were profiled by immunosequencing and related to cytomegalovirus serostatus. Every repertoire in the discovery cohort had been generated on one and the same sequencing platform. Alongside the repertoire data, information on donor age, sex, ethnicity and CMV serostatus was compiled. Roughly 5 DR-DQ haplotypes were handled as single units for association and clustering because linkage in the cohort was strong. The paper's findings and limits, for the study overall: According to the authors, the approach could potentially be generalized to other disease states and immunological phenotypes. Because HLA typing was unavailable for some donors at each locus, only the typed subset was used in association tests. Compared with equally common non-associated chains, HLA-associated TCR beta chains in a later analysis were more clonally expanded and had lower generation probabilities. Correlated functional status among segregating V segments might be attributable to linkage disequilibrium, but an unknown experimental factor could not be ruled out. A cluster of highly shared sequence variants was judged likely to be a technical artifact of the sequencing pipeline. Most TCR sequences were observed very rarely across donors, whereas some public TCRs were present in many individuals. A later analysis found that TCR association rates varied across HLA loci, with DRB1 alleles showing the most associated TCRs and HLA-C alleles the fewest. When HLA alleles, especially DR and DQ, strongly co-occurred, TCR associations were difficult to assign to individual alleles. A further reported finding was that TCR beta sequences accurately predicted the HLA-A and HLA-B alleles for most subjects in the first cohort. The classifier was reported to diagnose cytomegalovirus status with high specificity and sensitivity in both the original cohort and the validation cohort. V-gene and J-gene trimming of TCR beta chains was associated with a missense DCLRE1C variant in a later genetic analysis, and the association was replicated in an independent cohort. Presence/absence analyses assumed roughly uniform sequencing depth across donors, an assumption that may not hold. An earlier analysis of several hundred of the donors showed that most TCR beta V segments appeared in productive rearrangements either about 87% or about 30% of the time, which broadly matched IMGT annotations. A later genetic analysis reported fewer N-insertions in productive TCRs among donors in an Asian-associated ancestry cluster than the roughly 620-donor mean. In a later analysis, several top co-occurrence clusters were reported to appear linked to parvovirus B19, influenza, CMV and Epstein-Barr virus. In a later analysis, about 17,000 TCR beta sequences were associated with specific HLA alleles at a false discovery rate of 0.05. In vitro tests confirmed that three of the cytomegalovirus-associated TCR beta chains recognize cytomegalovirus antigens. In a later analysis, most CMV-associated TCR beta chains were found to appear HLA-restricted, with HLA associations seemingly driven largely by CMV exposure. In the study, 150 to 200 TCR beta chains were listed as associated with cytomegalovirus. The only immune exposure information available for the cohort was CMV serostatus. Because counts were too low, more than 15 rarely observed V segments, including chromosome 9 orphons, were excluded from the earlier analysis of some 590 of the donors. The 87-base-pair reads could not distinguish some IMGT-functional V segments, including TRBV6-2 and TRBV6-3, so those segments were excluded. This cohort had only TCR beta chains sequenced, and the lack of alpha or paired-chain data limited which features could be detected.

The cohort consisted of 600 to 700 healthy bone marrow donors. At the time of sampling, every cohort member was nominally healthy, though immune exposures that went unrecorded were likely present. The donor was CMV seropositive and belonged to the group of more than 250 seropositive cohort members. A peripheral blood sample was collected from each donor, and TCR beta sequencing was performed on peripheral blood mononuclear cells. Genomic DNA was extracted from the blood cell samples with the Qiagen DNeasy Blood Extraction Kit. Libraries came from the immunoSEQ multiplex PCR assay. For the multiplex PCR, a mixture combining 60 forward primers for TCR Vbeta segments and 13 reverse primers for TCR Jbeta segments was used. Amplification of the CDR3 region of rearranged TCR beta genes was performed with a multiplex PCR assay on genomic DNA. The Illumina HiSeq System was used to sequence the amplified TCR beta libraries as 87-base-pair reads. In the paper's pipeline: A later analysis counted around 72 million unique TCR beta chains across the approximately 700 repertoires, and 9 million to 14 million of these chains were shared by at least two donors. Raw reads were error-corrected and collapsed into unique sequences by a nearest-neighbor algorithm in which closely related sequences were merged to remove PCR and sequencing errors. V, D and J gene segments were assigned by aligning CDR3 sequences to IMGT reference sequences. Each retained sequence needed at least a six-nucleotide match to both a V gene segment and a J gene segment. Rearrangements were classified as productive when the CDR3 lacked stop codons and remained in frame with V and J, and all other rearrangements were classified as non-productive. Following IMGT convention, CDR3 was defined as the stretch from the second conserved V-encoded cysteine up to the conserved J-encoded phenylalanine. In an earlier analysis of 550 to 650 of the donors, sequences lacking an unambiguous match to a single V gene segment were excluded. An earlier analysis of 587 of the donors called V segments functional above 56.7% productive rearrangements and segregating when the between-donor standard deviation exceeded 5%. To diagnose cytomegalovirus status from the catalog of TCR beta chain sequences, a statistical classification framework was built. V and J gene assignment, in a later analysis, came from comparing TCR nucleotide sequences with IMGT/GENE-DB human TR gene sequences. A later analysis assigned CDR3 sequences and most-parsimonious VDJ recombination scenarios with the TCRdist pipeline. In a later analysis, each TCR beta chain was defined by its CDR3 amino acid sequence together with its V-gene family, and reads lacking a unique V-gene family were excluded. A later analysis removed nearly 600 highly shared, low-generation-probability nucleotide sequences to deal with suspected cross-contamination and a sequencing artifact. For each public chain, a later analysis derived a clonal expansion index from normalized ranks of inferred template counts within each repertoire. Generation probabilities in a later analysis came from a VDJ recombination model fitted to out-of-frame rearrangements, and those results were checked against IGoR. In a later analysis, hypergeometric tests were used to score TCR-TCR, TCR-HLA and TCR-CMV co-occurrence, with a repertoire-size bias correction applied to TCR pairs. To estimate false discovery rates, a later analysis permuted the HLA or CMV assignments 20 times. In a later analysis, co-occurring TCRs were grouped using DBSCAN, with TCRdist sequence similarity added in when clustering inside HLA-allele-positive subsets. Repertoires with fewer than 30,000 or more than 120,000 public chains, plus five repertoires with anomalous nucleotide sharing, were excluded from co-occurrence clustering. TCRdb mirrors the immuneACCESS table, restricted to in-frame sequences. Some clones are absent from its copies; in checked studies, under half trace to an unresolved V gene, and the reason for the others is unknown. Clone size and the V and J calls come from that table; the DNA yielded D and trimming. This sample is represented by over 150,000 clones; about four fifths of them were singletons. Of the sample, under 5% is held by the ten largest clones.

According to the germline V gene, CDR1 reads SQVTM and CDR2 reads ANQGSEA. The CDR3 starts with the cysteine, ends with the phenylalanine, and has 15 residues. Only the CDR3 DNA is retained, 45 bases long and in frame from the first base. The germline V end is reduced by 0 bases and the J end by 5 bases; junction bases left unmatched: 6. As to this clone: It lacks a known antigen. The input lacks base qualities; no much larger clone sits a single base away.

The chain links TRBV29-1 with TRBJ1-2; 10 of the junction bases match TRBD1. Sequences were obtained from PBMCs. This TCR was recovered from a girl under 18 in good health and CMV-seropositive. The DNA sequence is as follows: TGCAGCGTTGAAGATAGGGACAGGGGACATTATGGCTACACCTTC. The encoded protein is CSVEDRDRGHYGYTF.